This paragraph covers one T cell receptor beta chain sequence. What it recognizes is unknown. The data belong to a study of cytomegalovirus exposure and HLA in healthy donors. The primer mix had 60 Vbeta and 13 Jbeta primers. The protocol was immunoSEQ multiplex PCR, while the TCRdb copy is restricted to in-frame clones and leaves out a portion. Of 100,000 to 150,000 clones in the sample, roughly 82% were seen once. CDR3 size: 17 residues. Germline values: CDR1 SGHRS, CDR2 YFSETQ. The J segment lost 7 bases and the V segment lost 4 bases, leaving 9 bases of the junction unmatched. Study-wide findings and caveats: Productive status was seen about 87% or about 30% of the time for most TCR beta V segments in an earlier analysis.

Sequenced material: PBMCs. The rearrangement links TRBV5-1 to TRBJ2-1; 15 bases match TRBD2. This TCR was recovered from a human donor in good health. CDR3: CASSVGLAGGPGNEQFF. CDR3 sequence (DNA): TGCGCCAGCAGCGTTGGACTAGCGGGAGGGCCGGGGAATGAGCAGTTCTTC.